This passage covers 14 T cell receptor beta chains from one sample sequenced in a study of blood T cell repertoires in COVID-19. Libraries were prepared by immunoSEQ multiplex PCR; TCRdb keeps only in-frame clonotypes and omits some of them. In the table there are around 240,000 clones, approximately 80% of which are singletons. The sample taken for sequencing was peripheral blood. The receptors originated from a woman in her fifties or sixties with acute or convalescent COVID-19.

In DNA, the CDR3 is TGTGCCAGCAGTTTGGGGGAAGGGGGCGGGGAAAAACTGTTTTTT. Protein: CASSLGEGGGEKLFF. This chain joins TRBV28 and TRBJ1-4; 7 bases agree with TRBD1. In germline, CDR1 is MDHEN, CDR2 SYDVKM. The CDR3 has 15 amino acids. V was clipped by 3 bases and J by 8 bases; unmatched bases: 9.

CDR3 DNA: TGTGCCAGCAGCTTCATAGACACCTCCTATAATTCACCCCTCCACTTT. This sequence encodes CASSFIDTSYNSPLHF. The chain is built from TRBV7-2 and TRBJ1-6; D call uncertain. V dropped 3 bases and J dropped 0 bases, with 9 bases sitting between them. Germline V gene data show CDR1 as SGHTA and CDR2 as FQGNSA. This CDR3 is 16 amino acids long.

CDR3 nucleotides: TGTGCCAGCAGCTTTGTAATGGGGGCAATGGATGGGGCCAACGTCCTGACTTTC. Its translation: CASSFVMGAMDGANVLTF. This chain links TRBV13 with TRBJ2-6; TRBD1 is a possible D gene (6 bases). The CDR3 spans 18 residues. V gave up 3 bases and J gave up 3 bases, with 18 bases separating them. CDR1 is PRHDT and CDR2 is FYEKMQ in the germline V gene (reference sequence). Based on the CDR3 plus reference TRBV13 and TRBJ2-6, the full variable domain is AAGVIQSPRHLIKEKRETATLKCYPIPRHDTVYWYQQGPGQDPQFLISFYEKMQSDKGSIPDRFSAQQFSDYHSELNMSSLELGDSALYFCASSFVMGAMDGANVLTFGAGSRLTVL.

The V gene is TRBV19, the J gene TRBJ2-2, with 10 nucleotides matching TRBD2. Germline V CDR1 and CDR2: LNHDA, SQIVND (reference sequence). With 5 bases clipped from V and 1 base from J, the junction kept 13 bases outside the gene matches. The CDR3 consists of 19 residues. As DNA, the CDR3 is TGTGCCAGTAGTGGAGAGAAGCGGGGGGGCATAAGGAACACCGGGGAGCTGTTTTTT. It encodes CASSGEKRGGIRNTGELFF. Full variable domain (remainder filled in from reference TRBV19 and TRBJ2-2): DGGITQSPKYLFRKEGQNVTLSCEQNLNHDAMYWYRQDPGQGLRLIYYSQIVNDFQKGDIAEGYSVSREKKESFPLTVTSAQKNPTAFYLCASSGEKRGGIRNTGELFFGEGSRLTVL.

The CDR3 region has the DNA TGTGCCAGCAGCGTAGACAGAAATTCACCCCTCCACTTT. Translation gives CASSVDRNSPLHF. The V call is TRBV9, the J call TRBJ1-6; D is uncertain. This CDR3 is 13 amino acids long. Trimming took 0 bases from V and 7 from J, leaving 5 bases between them. Germline V lookup: CDR1 SGDLS, CDR2 YYNGEE.

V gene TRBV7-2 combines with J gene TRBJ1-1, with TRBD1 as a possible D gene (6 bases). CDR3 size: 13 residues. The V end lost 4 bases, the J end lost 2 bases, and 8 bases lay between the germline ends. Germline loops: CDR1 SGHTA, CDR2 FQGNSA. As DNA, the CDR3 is TGTGCCAGCAGCTGGGGGGGCAACACTGAAGCTTTCTTT. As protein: CASSWGGNTEAFF.

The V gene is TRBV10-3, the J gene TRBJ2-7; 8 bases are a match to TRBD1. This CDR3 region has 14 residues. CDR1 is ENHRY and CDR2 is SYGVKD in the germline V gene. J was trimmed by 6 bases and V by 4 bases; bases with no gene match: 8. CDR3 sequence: CAISGQGANGEQYF. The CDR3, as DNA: TGTGCCATCAGTGGTCAGGGGGCTAATGGCGAGCAGTACTTC.

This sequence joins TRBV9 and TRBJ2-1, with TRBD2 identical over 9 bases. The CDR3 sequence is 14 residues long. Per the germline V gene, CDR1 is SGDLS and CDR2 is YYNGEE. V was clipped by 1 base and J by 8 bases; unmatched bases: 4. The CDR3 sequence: CASSVRTSVDEQFF. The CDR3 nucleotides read TGTGCCAGCAGCGTACGGACTAGCGTCGATGAGCAGTTCTTC.

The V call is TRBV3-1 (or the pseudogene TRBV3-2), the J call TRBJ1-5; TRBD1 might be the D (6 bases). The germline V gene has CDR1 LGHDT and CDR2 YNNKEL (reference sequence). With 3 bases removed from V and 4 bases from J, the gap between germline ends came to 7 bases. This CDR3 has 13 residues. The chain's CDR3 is CASSQGQNQPQHF. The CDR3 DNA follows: TGTGCCAGCAGCCAGGGACAAAATCAGCCCCAGCATTTT.

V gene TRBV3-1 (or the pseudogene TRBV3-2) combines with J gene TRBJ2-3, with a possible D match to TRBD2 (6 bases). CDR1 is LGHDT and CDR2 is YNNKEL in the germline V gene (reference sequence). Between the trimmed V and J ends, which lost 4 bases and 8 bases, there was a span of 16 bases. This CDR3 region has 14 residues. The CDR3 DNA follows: TGTGCCAGCAGCCCGAGACTAGGCTCCGGTACGCAGTATTTT. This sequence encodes CASSPRLGSGTQYF.

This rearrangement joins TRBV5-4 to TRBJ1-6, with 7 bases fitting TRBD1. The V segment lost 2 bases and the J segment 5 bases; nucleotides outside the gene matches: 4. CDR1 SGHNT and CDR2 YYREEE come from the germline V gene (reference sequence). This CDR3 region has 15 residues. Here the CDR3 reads CASSLDRVHNSPLHF. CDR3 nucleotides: TGTGCCAGCAGCTTAGACAGGGTCCATAATTCACCCCTCCACTTT.

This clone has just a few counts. The CDR3 sequence: CASSSRPGSTEAFF. In nucleotides, the CDR3 is TGTGCCAGCAGTTCTCGGCCGGGGAGCACTGAAGCTTTCTTT. The chain uses TRBV2 and TRBJ1-1; D uncertain. This CDR3 spans 14 amino acids. The germline V gene encodes CDR1 SNHLY and CDR2 FYNNEI. V gave up 5 bases and J gave up 4 bases, with 14 bases separating them.

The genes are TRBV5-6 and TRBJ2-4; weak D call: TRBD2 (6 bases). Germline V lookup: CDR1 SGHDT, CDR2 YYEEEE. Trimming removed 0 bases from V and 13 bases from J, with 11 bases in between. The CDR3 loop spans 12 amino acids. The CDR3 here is CASSLGGLLQYF. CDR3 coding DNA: TGTGCCAGCAGCTTGGGGGGACTCTTACAGTACTTC.

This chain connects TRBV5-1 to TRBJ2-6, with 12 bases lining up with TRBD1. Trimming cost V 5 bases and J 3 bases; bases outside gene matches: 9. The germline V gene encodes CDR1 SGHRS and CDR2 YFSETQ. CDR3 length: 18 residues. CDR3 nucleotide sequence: TGCGCCAGCAGTGCTCCGGGACAGGGGGCGGTTGGGGCCAACGTCCTGACTTTC. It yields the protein CASSAPGQGAVGANVLTF.